This TCR beta chain emerged from a study of blood T cell repertoires in COVID-19. The study recruited people aged roughly 18 to 95 years across about two dozen US areas. In the study's own analysis: From reference gene primer amplification, estimates of nucleated cell counts were derived. Here immunoSEQ multiplex PCR was the method, and the copy in TCRdb shows in-frame clones only, minus some. V and J calls and clone size come straight from that table; D and trimming were deduced from the DNA. The sample consists of roughly 180,000 clones, 86% of them appearing once. This CDR3 is 13 amino acids long. V was trimmed by 5 bases and J by 0 bases, leaving 8 bases between them. Germline lookup yields CDR1 PRHDT and CDR2 FYEKMQ (reference sequence). This clone has only one observation.

The TCR originated in a woman aged 30 to 39 who had recovered from COVID-19. J is TRBJ2-7 and V is TRBV13, with unresolved D. The sequenced material came from PBMCs or T cells enriched from blood (not recorded which). For the CDR3, the DNA is TGTGCCAGCAGCCCCCGCAGCTCCTACGAGCAGTACTTC. Translation: CASSPRSSYEQYF. The full variable domain, completed using reference TRBV13 and TRBJ2-7, is AAGVIQSPRHLIKEKRETATLKCYPIPRHDTVYWYQQGPGQDPQFLISFYEKMQSDKGSIPDRFSAQQFSDYHSELNMSSLELGDSALYFCASSPRSSYEQYFGPGTRLTVT.